This note documents a single TCR beta chain sequence. Antigen: not known. These data come from a study of T cells in localized non-small cell lung cancer. Germline CDR1 and CDR2: SEHNR and FQNEAQ (reference sequence). The CDR3 extends over 16 amino acids. With 2 bases removed from V and 1 base from J, the gap between germline ends came to 11 bases. General study results and limits: Appearance in adjacent lung was seen for a median approximately 58 of the top 100 tumor clones. Sequencing was restricted to one tumor region; therefore, heterogeneity remains possible.

Sequenced by immunoSEQ multiplex PCR; TCRdb stores in-frame clones only, minus some. There are almost 30,000 clones in the sample; around 89% occur only once, and over 10% lies in the top ten. The source was peripheral blood, collected before any cancer treatment. The receptor comes from a female donor of 60 years or more with stage III squamous cell lung carcinoma. The chain is built from TRBV7-9 and TRBJ2-2; a possible D gene is TRBD2 (6 bases). In nucleotides, the CDR3 is TGTGCCAGCAGCTTACCCGGGAGAGGGAACACCGGGGAGCTGTTTTTT. Translation gives CASSLPGRGNTGELFF.